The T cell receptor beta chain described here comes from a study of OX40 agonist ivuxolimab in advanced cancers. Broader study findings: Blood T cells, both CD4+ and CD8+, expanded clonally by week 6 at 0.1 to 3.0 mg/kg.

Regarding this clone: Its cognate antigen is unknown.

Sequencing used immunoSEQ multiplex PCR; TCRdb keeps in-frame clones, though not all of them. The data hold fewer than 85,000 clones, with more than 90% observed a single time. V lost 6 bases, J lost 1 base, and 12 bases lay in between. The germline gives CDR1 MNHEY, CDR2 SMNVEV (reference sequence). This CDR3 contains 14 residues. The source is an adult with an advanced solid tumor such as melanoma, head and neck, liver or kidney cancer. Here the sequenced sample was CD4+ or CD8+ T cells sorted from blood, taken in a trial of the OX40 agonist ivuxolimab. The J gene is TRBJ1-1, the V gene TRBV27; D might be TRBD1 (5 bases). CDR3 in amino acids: CASSLGTGNTEAFF. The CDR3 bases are TGTGCCAGCAGCCTTGGGACGGGGAACACTGAAGCTTTCTTT.